This is a list of T cell receptor beta chains from one sample in a study of shared clonotypes between healthy human individuals. TCRdb's table, derived via immunoSEQ multiplex PCR, lists solely in-frame clones and lacks some. This table holds around 2.1 million clones, approximately 95% found once. Sample: naive CD4+ T cells sorted from blood. These receptor sequences come from a man between 18 and 29 years old in good health. Each CDR3 is given with its conserved first and last residue. The D gene is left open where the match is weak. Not every row has a clone size; where given, it reads once, few, many or a size class.

d_gene: .; j_gene: TRBJ2-3; v_gene: TRBV10-1; abundance: .; CDR3nt: TGCGCCAGCAGCTGGGGAGATACGCAGTATTTT; CDR3aa: CASSWGDTQYF
d_gene: TRBD1; j_gene: TRBJ1-2; v_gene: TRBV7-2; abundance: .; CDR3nt: TGTGCCAGCAGCTCCAACAGGGGGCAGGGCTATGGCTACACCTTC; CDR3aa: CASSSNRGQGYGYTF
d_gene: TRBD1; j_gene: TRBJ1-1; v_gene: TRBV19; abundance: .; CDR3nt: TGTGCCAGTAGCCACAGGGGCGCTGAAGCTTTCTTT; CDR3aa: CASSHRGAEAFF
d_gene: TRBD1; j_gene: TRBJ2-7; v_gene: TRBV28; abundance: .; CDR3nt: TGTGCCAGCAGTTTATTCGGGACAGGGCCCAACGAGCAGTACTTC; CDR3aa: CASSLFGTGPNEQYF
d_gene: TRBD1; j_gene: TRBJ1-6; v_gene: TRBV5-6; abundance: .; CDR3nt: TGTGCCAGCAGCTTAGGACAGGTGCAGGGGCAACCCCTCCACTTT; CDR3aa: CASSLGQVQGQPLHF
d_gene: TRBD1; j_gene: TRBJ1-6; v_gene: TRBV5-1; abundance: .; CDR3nt: TGCGCCAGCAGCGGGGACAGTAATTCACCCCTCCACTTT; CDR3aa: CASSGDSNSPLHF
d_gene: TRBD1; j_gene: TRBJ1-2; v_gene: TRBV6-1; abundance: .; CDR3nt: TGTGCCAGCAGCCCGGGACAGGGGGGATATGGCTACACCTTC; CDR3aa: CASSPGQGGYGYTF
d_gene: .; j_gene: TRBJ1-5; v_gene: TRBV7-8; abundance: .; CDR3nt: TGTGCCAGCAGCATGAAGTCGGGTAATCAGCCCCAGCATTTT; CDR3aa: CASSMKSGNQPQHF
d_gene: .; j_gene: TRBJ2-5; v_gene: TRBV5-1; abundance: .; CDR3nt: TGCGCCAGCTCCGTTCAAGAGACCCAGTACTTC; CDR3aa: CASSVQETQYF
d_gene: TRBD2; j_gene: TRBJ2-1; v_gene: TRBV5-1; abundance: .; CDR3nt: TGCGCCAGCAGCTCTAGCGGGATAGGCAATGAGCAGTTCTTC; CDR3aa: CASSSSGIGNEQFF
d_gene: .; j_gene: TRBJ1-2; v_gene: TRBV19; abundance: .; CDR3nt: TGTGCCAGTAGACACGACAGGAACTATGGCTACACCTTC; CDR3aa: CASRHDRNYGYTF
d_gene: TRBD1; j_gene: TRBJ1-2; v_gene: TRBV10-3; abundance: .; CDR3nt: TGTGCCACACGGTTTCCGGGACAGGGCGACTATGGCTACACCTTC; CDR3aa: CATRFPGQGDYGYTF
d_gene: TRBD1; j_gene: TRBJ1-1; v_gene: TRBV7-9; abundance: .; CDR3nt: TGTGCCAGCAGCGCACCTGTGACAGGGGGCACTGAAGCTTTCTTT; CDR3aa: CASSAPVTGGTEAFF
d_gene: .; j_gene: TRBJ1-1; v_gene: TRBV11-2; abundance: .; CDR3nt: TGTGCCAGCAGCTCGGGACAAATTTTGAACACTGAAGCTTTCTTT; CDR3aa: CASSSGQILNTEAFF
d_gene: .; j_gene: TRBJ2-7; v_gene: TRBV5-1; abundance: once; CDR3nt: TGCGCCAGCACCGAACGGGGGAGCTCCTACGAGCAGTACTTC; CDR3aa: CASTERGSSYEQYF
d_gene: TRBD1; j_gene: TRBJ2-7; v_gene: TRBV2; abundance: .; CDR3nt: TGTGCCAGCAGCCCCTCCGGGACAGGGTACGAGCAGTACTTC; CDR3aa: CASSPSGTGYEQYF
d_gene: .; j_gene: TRBJ2-7; v_gene: TRBV5-1; abundance: few; CDR3nt: TGCGCCAGCAGCTTGGACAGGGACGAGCAGTACTTC; CDR3aa: CASSLDRDEQYF
d_gene: TRBD1; j_gene: TRBJ1-5; v_gene: TRBV28; abundance: few; CDR3nt: TGTGCCAGCAACGTGGACAGGGGAAGGGATCAGCCCCAGCATTTT; CDR3aa: CASNVDRGRDQPQHF
d_gene: TRBD1; j_gene: TRBJ1-6; v_gene: TRBV25-1; abundance: .; CDR3nt: TGTGCCAGCAGTGTCGCCGGACAGGGATCACCCCTCCACTTT; CDR3aa: CASSVAGQGSPLHF
d_gene: TRBD1; j_gene: TRBJ2-3; v_gene: TRBV2; abundance: .; CDR3nt: TGTGCCAGCAGTGACCGACAGGGGGGTAGTACGCAGTATTTT; CDR3aa: CASSDRQGGSTQYF
d_gene: TRBD1; j_gene: TRBJ1-1; v_gene: TRBV7-9; abundance: once; CDR3nt: TGTGCCAGCAGCCCCCGGACAGGGGTGAACACTGAAGCTTTCTTT; CDR3aa: CASSPRTGVNTEAFF
d_gene: TRBD1; j_gene: TRBJ1-4; v_gene: TRBV5-1; abundance: .; CDR3nt: TGCGCCAGCAGCGAGAGTGGACAGGGAAGTGAAAAACTGTTTTTT; CDR3aa: CASSESGQGSEKLFF
d_gene: TRBD1; j_gene: TRBJ2-6; v_gene: TRBV4-1; abundance: .; CDR3nt: TGCGCCAGCAGCCAAGATGGGACAGGGAACTCTGGGGCCAACGTCCTGACTTTC; CDR3aa: CASSQDGTGNSGANVLTF
d_gene: TRBD2; j_gene: TRBJ2-1; v_gene: TRBV6-4; abundance: .; CDR3nt: TGTGCCAGCAGTGCGGAGACTAGCGGGAGGACACAGTTCTTC; CDR3aa: CASSAETSGRTQFF
d_gene: .; j_gene: TRBJ2-5; v_gene: TRBV30; abundance: .; CDR3nt: TGTGCCTGGAGTGTACGGCAGCGAGAGACCCAGTACTTC; CDR3aa: CAWSVRQRETQYF
d_gene: TRBD1; j_gene: TRBJ2-5; v_gene: TRBV10-3; abundance: .; CDR3nt: TGTGCCATCAGCTCTGGACAGGGGGTGGGCGAGACCCAGTACTTC; CDR3aa: CAISSGQGVGETQYF
d_gene: .; j_gene: TRBJ2-3; v_gene: TRBV19; abundance: .; CDR3nt: TGTGCCAGTAGTTTAACAGGCACAGATACGCAGTATTTT; CDR3aa: CASSLTGTDTQYF
d_gene: .; j_gene: TRBJ1-1; v_gene: TRBV5-1; abundance: .; CDR3nt: TGCGCCAGCAGCTTTACGGGAGGGATGAACACTGAAGCTTTCTTT; CDR3aa: CASSFTGGMNTEAFF
d_gene: TRBD2; j_gene: TRBJ2-5; v_gene: TRBV10-2; abundance: .; CDR3nt: TGCGCCAGCACGGAGGCGGGGGGAGCGGAGACCCAGTACTTC; CDR3aa: CASTEAGGAETQYF
d_gene: .; j_gene: TRBJ2-7; v_gene: TRBV5-1; abundance: .; CDR3nt: TGCGCCAGCAGCTTCTCCCCTGGGGCCGAGCAGTACTTC; CDR3aa: CASSFSPGAEQYF
d_gene: .; j_gene: TRBJ2-5; v_gene: TRBV9; abundance: .; CDR3nt: TGTGCCAGCAGCCCGATCGGGTCTGAGACCCAGTACTTC; CDR3aa: CASSPIGSETQYF
d_gene: TRBD1; j_gene: TRBJ2-3; v_gene: TRBV10-2; abundance: .; CDR3nt: TGCGCCAGCAGTGATGGGACAGGGAACACAGATACGCAGTATTTT; CDR3aa: CASSDGTGNTDTQYF
d_gene: .; j_gene: TRBJ2-5; v_gene: TRBV10-3; abundance: .; CDR3nt: TGTGCCATCAGCCCGGGGGCGGGGGAGACCCAGTACTTC; CDR3aa: CAISPGAGETQYF
d_gene: .; j_gene: TRBJ2-2; v_gene: TRBV18; abundance: .; CDR3nt: TGTGCCAGCTCAATTGAAGGGGTCACCGGGGAGCTGTTTTTT; CDR3aa: CASSIEGVTGELFF
d_gene: .; j_gene: TRBJ2-7; v_gene: TRBV18; abundance: .; CDR3nt: TGTGCCAGCTCGTGGGACACCCCGAACGAGCAGTACTTC; CDR3aa: CASSWDTPNEQYF
d_gene: TRBD2; j_gene: TRBJ2-2; v_gene: TRBV30; abundance: .; CDR3nt: TGTGCCTGGACTTTCGGGAGGGTCGACACCGGGGAGCTGTTTTTT; CDR3aa: CAWTFGRVDTGELFF
d_gene: .; j_gene: TRBJ2-7; v_gene: TRBV29-1; abundance: .; CDR3nt: TGCAGCGTGGGGACCGATCACTACGAGCAGTACTTC; CDR3aa: CSVGTDHYEQYF
d_gene: TRBD2; j_gene: TRBJ2-7; v_gene: TRBV2; abundance: once; CDR3nt: TGTGCCAGCGGGGCGGGAGGGCGGTCCTACGAGCAGTACTTC; CDR3aa: CASGAGGRSYEQYF
d_gene: TRBD1; j_gene: TRBJ2-7; v_gene: TRBV29-1; abundance: .; CDR3nt: TGCAGCGTTGGTTGGGACAGAGACTACGAGCAGTACTTC; CDR3aa: CSVGWDRDYEQYF
d_gene: TRBD1; j_gene: TRBJ1-6; v_gene: TRBV6-4; abundance: .; CDR3nt: TGTGCCAGCAGACAGGGGGCGGATAATTCACCCCTCCACTTT; CDR3aa: CASRQGADNSPLHF
d_gene: .; j_gene: TRBJ2-7; v_gene: TRBV11-2; abundance: .; CDR3nt: TGTGCCAGCGGGCCGCGGACTTACTCCTACGAGCAGTACTTC; CDR3aa: CASGPRTYSYEQYF
d_gene: TRBD2; j_gene: TRBJ2-2; v_gene: TRBV30; abundance: .; CDR3nt: TGTGCCTGGACGACCAGACTAGCGGGAGGAACCGGGGAGCTGTTTTTT; CDR3aa: CAWTTRLAGGTGELFF
d_gene: TRBD2; j_gene: TRBJ2-3; v_gene: TRBV10-3; abundance: once; CDR3nt: TGTGCCATTTCCCGACTAGCAGATGGCACAGATACGCAGTATTTT; CDR3aa: CAISRLADGTDTQYF
d_gene: .; j_gene: TRBJ1-2; v_gene: TRBV6-1; abundance: once; CDR3nt: TGTGCCAGCAGATACACAGGGTCGGGCTACACCTTC; CDR3aa: CASRYTGSGYTF
d_gene: TRBD1; j_gene: TRBJ2-3; v_gene: TRBV5-1; abundance: .; CDR3nt: TGCGCCAGCAGCTCCCGGGACAGGGATCCAGATACGCAGTATTTT; CDR3aa: CASSSRDRDPDTQYF
d_gene: .; j_gene: TRBJ1-5; v_gene: TRBV18; abundance: .; CDR3nt: TGTGCCAGCTCAGCCGGGACGGATCAGCCCCAGCATTTT; CDR3aa: CASSAGTDQPQHF
d_gene: TRBD1; j_gene: TRBJ2-5; v_gene: TRBV2; abundance: .; CDR3nt: TGTGCCAGCAGTGAATCGGGTCTAGACAGGGGAGAGACCCAGTACTTC; CDR3aa: CASSESGLDRGETQYF
d_gene: .; j_gene: TRBJ1-6; v_gene: TRBV6-1; abundance: .; CDR3nt: TGTGCCAGCAGTGAACCGGCCTTGGATTCACCCCTCCACTTT; CDR3aa: CASSEPALDSPLHF
d_gene: TRBD2; j_gene: TRBJ2-7; v_gene: TRBV5-6; abundance: .; CDR3nt: TGTGCCAGCAGAACAGGAGGACTAGCGGGAGCGGCTGGCGAGCAGTACTTC; CDR3aa: CASRTGGLAGAAGEQYF
d_gene: .; j_gene: TRBJ2-2; v_gene: TRBV6-6; abundance: .; CDR3nt: TGTGCCAGCAGTTATAGGGAGAACACCGGGGAGCTGTTTTTT; CDR3aa: CASSYRENTGELFF
d_gene: .; j_gene: TRBJ2-7; v_gene: TRBV7-2; abundance: once; CDR3nt: TGTGCCAGCAGCAACGGACAGACCTACGAGCAGTACTTC; CDR3aa: CASSNGQTYEQYF
d_gene: .; j_gene: TRBJ1-2; v_gene: TRBV7-2; abundance: .; CDR3nt: TGTGCCAGCAGCCGGACCGGGTATGGCTACACCTTC; CDR3aa: CASSRTGYGYTF
d_gene: .; j_gene: TRBJ2-1; v_gene: TRBV2; abundance: .; CDR3nt: TGTGCCAGCGGGGAGATCCAGTTCTTC; CDR3aa: CASGEIQFF
d_gene: .; j_gene: TRBJ2-1; v_gene: TRBV6-5; abundance: .; CDR3nt: TGTGCCAGCAGGGGTTACCGGAACAATGAGCAGTTCTTC; CDR3aa: CASRGYRNNEQFF
d_gene: .; j_gene: TRBJ2-7; v_gene: TRBV6-6; abundance: .; CDR3nt: TGTGCCAGCAGTTACACCCCCCGGGGGACCCACTACGAGCAGTACTTC; CDR3aa: CASSYTPRGTHYEQYF
d_gene: .; j_gene: TRBJ2-7; v_gene: TRBV5-4; abundance: .; CDR3nt: TGTGCCAGCAGCACCTCGACAGGCCCCGGGTACGAGCAGTACTTC; CDR3aa: CASSTSTGPGYEQYF
d_gene: .; j_gene: TRBJ1-2; v_gene: TRBV27; abundance: .; CDR3nt: TGTGCCAGCAGTTTAGATTGGCGGGGGGGTAGCTATGGCTACACCTTC; CDR3aa: CASSLDWRGGSYGYTF
d_gene: TRBD2; j_gene: TRBJ2-7; v_gene: TRBV10-2; abundance: .; CDR3nt: TGCGCCAGCGTTAAGGGACTAGCGGGAGTCTACGAGCAGTACTTC; CDR3aa: CASVKGLAGVYEQYF
d_gene: TRBD2; j_gene: TRBJ2-5; v_gene: TRBV28; abundance: .; CDR3nt: TGTGCCAGCAGTTCCGGACTAGCCGGAGAGACCCAGTACTTC; CDR3aa: CASSSGLAGETQYF